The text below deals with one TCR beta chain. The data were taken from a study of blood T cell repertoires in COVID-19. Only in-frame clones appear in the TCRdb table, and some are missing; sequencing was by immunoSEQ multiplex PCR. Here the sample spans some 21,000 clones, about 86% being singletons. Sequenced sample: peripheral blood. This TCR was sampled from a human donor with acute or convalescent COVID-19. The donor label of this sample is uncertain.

In DNA form, the CDR3 reads TGTGCCAGCAGGTCTGGGCGTGGGGGCTACACCTTC. Its protein product is CASRSGRGGYTF. This chain uses TRBV2 with TRBJ1-2; no clear D. Germline assignment: CDR1 SNHLY and CDR2 FYNNEI. With 6 bases removed from V and 8 bases from J, the gap between germline ends came to 13 bases. The CDR3 runs to 12 residues.